Listed here are 12 T cell receptor beta chains from one sample, sequenced in a study of blood T cell repertoires in COVID-19. Method: immunoSEQ multiplex PCR; TCRdb's copy keeps in-frame clones and lacks some. The profile shows fewer than 130,000 clones, 88% of them singletons. Source material: peripheral blood. Every receptor here comes from a woman between 45 and 60 years old with acute or convalescent COVID-19.

V is TRBV19 and J is TRBJ2-1, with 7 bases fitting TRBD1. Trimming cost V 5 bases and J 7 bases; bases outside gene matches: 11. Looked up from germline, CDR1 is LNHDA and CDR2 is SQIVND (reference sequence). CDR3 size: 15 residues. The CDR3 reads CASSARGRMDNEQFF. Here the CDR3 DNA reads TGTGCCAGTAGTGCTAGGGGGCGGATGGATAATGAGCAGTTCTTC.

The chain is built from TRBV28 and TRBJ2-5; the D is unclear. This CDR3 comprises 13 residues. CDR1 and CDR2 from the germline V gene are MDHEN and SYDVKM. V lost 11 bases to trimming and J lost 3 bases, with 16 bases between them. The CDR3 DNA follows: TGTGCCGTAGGTAGCCACCCGAAAGAGACCCAGTACTTC. Translating gives CAVGSHPKETQYF.

This chain links TRBV7-2 with TRBJ2-2, with a weak D call TRBD2 (5 bases). Germline V gene lookup returns CDR1 SGHTA and CDR2 FQGNSA. The CDR3 is 14 amino acids. The V end lost 6 bases, the J end lost 4 bases, and 12 bases lay between the germline ends. CDR3 protein: CASRGGRTTGELFF. The CDR3 coding sequence is TGTGCCAGCAGAGGCGGGCGGACCACCGGGGAGCTGTTTTTT.

The CDR3 loop is CAWSEQAEQYF. Here the CDR3 DNA reads TGTGCCTGGAGTGAGCAGGCCGAGCAGTACTTC. The chain couples TRBV30 to TRBJ2-7; D call uncertain. CDR1 and CDR2 from the germline V gene are GTSNPN and SVGIG (reference sequence). The CDR3 runs to 11 residues. Trimming left V 1 base short and J 6 bases short, with 7 bases between. Full variable domain (missing parts from reference TRBV30 and TRBJ2-7): SQTIHQWPATLVQPVGSPLSLECTVEGTSNPNLYWYRQAAGRGLQLLFYSVGIGQISSEVPQNLSASRPQDRQFILSSKKLLLSDSGFYLCAWSEQAEQYFGPGTRLTVT.

This clone was observed a single time. This sequence joins TRBV2 and TRBJ2-1, with 12 nucleotides matching TRBD2. The ends lost 6 bases at V and 4 bases at J; junction bases unmatched: 7. This CDR3 contains 16 residues. The germline V gene encodes CDR1 SNHLY and CDR2 FYNNEI. The CDR3 protein is CASRPSLAGGYNEQFF. The CDR3 DNA is TGTGCCAGCAGACCGAGTCTAGCGGGAGGGTACAATGAGCAGTTCTTC.

This clone was counted between two and nine times. V usage is TRBV18 and J usage is TRBJ2-2; 7 bases fit TRBD1. Germline-derived CDR1 and CDR2 are KGHSH and LQKENI. The CDR3 covers 15 residues. V shed 4 bases and J 6 bases; nucleotides not matched to a gene: 8. CDR3 region: CASSLQTGLSGELFF. DNA for the CDR3: TGTGCCAGCTCACTGCAGACAGGGCTGTCCGGGGAGCTGTTTTTT.

The rearrangement uses TRBV14 and TRBJ2-7; D might be TRBD2 (5 bases). The CDR3 consists of 14 residues. V was cut by 4 bases and J by 0 bases, with 10 bases left in between. Looked up from germline, CDR1 is SGHDN and CDR2 is FVKESK. The CDR3 sequence is CASSLTGSSYEQYF. The CDR3, as DNA: TGTGCCAGCAGCCTCACGGGGAGCTCCTACGAGCAGTACTTC.

This clone occurred a few times. This chain joins TRBV6-2 or TRBV6-3 and TRBJ2-6; TRBD2 agrees at 7 bases. Trimming at V came to 4 bases and at J to 4 bases, leaving 4 bases not matched to a gene. The CDR3 contains 15 residues. The germline CDR1 and CDR2 sequences are MNHEY and SVGEGT. The DNA for the CDR3 is TGTGCCAGCAGTTTCAGCGGGGAAGGGGCCAACGTCCTGACTTTC. Translated, it gives CASSFSGEGANVLTF.

The chain recombines TRBV19 with TRBJ1-6; tentative D call: TRBD1 (5 bases). Trimming took 5 bases from V and 5 from J, leaving 13 bases between them. The CDR3 sequence is 15 residues long. Germline CDR1 and CDR2: LNHDA and SQIVND (reference sequence). This CDR3 is CASSVARVDNSPLHF. For the CDR3, the DNA is TGTGCCAGTAGTGTGGCCAGGGTGGATAATTCACCCCTCCACTTT.

The chain recombines TRBV11-3 with TRBJ2-3; 7 bases map to TRBD2. The CDR3 consists of 14 residues. J gave up 2 bases and V 5 bases, and 4 bases lay outside the gene matches. Germline values: CDR1 SGHNT, CDR2 YENEEA. The CDR3 DNA reads TGTGCCAGCAGCCCCGGGACTAACACAGATACGCAGTATTTT. Translated, it gives CASSPGTNTDTQYF.

The gene calls are TRBV5-1 and TRBJ2-5; D is possibly TRBD2 (6 bases). With 4 bases removed from V and 5 bases from J, the gap between germline ends came to 36 bases. The CDR3 is 21 amino acids. CDR1 is SGHRS and CDR2 is YFSETQ in the germline V gene. The CDR3 here is CASSILRGSPGGVLAGETQYF. The CDR3, as DNA: TGCGCCAGCAGCATACTAAGAGGGAGTCCCGGCGGGGTTCTGGCGGGGGAGACCCAGTACTTC.

The rearrangement uses TRBV3-1 (or the pseudogene TRBV3-2) and TRBJ2-1; TRBD1 matches 10 bases. The germline V gene encodes CDR1 LGHDT and CDR2 YNNKEL (reference sequence). The CDR3 consists of 16 residues. The junction had 4 bases not matched to a gene; V was cut back by 4 bases and J by 1 base. CDR3 in DNA: TGTGCCAGCAGCCCCGGGACAGGGGTTTCCTACAATGAGCAGTTCTTC. Translation gives CASSPGTGVSYNEQFF.